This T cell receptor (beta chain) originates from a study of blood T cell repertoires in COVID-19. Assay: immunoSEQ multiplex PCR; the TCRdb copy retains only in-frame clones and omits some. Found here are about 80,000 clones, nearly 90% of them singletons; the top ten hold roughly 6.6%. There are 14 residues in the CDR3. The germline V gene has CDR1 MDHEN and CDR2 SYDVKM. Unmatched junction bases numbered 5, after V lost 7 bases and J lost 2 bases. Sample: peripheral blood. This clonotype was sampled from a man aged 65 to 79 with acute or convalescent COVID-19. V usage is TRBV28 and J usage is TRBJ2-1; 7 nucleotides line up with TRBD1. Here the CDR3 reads CASTQGQTYNEQFF. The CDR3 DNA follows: TGTGCCAGCACCCAGGGACAGACCTACAATGAGCAGTTCTTC.